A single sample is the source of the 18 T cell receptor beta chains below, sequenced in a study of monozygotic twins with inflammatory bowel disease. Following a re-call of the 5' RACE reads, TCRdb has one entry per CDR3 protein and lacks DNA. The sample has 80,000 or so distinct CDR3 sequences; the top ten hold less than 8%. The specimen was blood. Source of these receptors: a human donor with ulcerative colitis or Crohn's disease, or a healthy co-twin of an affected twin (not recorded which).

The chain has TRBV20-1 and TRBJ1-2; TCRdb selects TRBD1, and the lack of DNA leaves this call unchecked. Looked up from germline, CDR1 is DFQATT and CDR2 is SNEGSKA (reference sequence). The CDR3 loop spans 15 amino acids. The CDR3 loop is CSAGVTGNNPYGYTF.

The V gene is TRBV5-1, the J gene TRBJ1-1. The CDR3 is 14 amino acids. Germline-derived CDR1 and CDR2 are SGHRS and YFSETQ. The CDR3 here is CASSLLQRDTEAFF.

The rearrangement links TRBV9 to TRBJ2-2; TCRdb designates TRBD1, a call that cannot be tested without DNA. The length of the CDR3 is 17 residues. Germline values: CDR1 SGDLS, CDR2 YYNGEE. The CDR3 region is CASSPTGADPKTGELFF.

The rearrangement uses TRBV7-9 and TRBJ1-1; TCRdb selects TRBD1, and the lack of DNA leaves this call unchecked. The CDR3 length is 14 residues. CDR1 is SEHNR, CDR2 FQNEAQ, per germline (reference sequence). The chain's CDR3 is CASSFGQEVLQAFF.

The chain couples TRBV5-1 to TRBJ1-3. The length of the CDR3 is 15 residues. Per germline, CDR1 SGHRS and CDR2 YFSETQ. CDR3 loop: CASSSGQNSGNTIYF.

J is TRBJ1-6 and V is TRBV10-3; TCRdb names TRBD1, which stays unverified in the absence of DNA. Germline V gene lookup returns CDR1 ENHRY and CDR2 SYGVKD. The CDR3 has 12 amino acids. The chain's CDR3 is CAIRSAQTPLHF.

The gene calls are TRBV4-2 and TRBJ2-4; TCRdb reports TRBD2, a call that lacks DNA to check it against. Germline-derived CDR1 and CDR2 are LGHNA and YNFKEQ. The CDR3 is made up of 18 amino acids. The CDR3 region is CASSQETSGGQAKNIQYF.

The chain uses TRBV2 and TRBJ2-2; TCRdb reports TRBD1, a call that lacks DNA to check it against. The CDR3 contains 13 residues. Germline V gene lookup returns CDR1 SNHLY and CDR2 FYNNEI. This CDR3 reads CASRQEDTGELFF.

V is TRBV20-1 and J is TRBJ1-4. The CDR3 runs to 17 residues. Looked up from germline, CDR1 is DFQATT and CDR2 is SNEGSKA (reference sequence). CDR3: CSAKRDLAPATNEKLFF.

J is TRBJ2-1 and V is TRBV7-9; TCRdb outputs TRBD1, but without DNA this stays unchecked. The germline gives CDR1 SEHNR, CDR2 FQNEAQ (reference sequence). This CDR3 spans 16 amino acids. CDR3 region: CASSFRQGAFYNEQFF.

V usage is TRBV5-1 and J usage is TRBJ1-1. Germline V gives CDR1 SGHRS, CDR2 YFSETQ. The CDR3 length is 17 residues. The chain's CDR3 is CASSLAREVFLNTEAFF.

Here the CDR3 reads CASSWRWGNEQFF. The chain uses TRBV7-6 and TRBJ2-1; the TCRdb D gene call, TRBD1, has no DNA to confirm it. Germline CDR1 is SGHVS and CDR2 is FNYEAQ. CDR3 length: 13 residues.

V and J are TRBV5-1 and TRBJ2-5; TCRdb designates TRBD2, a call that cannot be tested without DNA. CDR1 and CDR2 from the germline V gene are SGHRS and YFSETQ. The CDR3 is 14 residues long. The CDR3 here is CASRPGLAGETQYF.

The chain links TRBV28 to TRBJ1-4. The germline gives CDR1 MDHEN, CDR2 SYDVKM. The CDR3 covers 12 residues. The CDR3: CASSLESEKLFF.

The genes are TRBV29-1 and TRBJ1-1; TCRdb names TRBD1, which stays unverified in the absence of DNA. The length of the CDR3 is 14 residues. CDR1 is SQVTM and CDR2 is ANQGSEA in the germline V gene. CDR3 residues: CSVARAQGPTEAFF.

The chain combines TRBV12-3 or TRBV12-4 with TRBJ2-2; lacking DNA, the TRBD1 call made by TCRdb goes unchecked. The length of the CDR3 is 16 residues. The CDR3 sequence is CASSATGASNTGELFF.

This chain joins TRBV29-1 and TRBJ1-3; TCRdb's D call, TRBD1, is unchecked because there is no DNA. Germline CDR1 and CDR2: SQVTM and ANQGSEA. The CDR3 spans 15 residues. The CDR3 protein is CSVLGTPDSGNTIYF.

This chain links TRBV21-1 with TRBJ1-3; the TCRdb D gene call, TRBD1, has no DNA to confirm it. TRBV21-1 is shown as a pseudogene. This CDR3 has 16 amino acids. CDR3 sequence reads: CASSKPGHCSGNTIYF.